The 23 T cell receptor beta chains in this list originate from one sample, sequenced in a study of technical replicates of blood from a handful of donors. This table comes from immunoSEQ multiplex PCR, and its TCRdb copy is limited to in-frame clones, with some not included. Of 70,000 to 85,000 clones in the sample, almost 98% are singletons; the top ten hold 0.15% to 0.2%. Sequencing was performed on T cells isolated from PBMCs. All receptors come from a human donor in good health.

As DNA, the CDR3 is TGTGCCAGCAGCCACAGGGGATTGGGTGAAAAACTGTTTTTT. The encoded protein is CASSHRGLGEKLFF. This sequence joins TRBV11-1 and TRBJ1-4, with 7 positions matching TRBD1. This CDR3 region has 14 residues. CDR1 is SGHAT and CDR2 is FQDESV in the germline V gene (reference sequence). V was pared by 5 bases and J by 7 bases, with 7 bases of the junction left unmatched.

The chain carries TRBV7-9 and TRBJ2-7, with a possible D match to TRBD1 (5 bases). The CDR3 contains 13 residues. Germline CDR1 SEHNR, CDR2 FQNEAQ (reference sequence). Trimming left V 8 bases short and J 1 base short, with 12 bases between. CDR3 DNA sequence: TGTGCCAGCGATCTAGGGGTTTCCTACGAGCAGTACTTC. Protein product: CASDLGVSYEQYF.

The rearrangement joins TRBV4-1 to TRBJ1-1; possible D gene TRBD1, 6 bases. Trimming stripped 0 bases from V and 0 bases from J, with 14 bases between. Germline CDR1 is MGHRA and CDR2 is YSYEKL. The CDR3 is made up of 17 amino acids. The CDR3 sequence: CASSQDSTGVMNTEAFF. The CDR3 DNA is TGCGCCAGCAGCCAAGACTCGACAGGAGTCATGAACACTGAAGCTTTCTTT.

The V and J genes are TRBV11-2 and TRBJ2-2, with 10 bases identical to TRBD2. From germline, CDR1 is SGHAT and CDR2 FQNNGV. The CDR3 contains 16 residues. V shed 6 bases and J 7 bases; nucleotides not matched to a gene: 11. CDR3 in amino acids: CASRLLTAGGDGELFF. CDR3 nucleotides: TGTGCCAGCAGACTCCTTACAGCGGGAGGGGACGGGGAGCTGTTTTTT.

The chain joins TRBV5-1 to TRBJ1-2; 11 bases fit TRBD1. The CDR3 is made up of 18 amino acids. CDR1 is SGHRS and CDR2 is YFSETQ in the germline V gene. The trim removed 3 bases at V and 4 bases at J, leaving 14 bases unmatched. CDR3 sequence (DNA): TGCGCCAGCAGCTCGAAAACGAACATGGGACAGGGGGTCTATGGCTACACCTTC. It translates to CASSSKTNMGQGVYGYTF. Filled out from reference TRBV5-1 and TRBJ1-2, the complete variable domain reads KAGVTQTPRYLIKTRGQQVTLSCSPISGHRSVSWYQQTPGQGLQFLFEYFSETQRNKGNFPGRFSGRQFSNSRSEMNVSTLELGDSALYLCASSSKTNMGQGVYGYTFGSGTRLTVV.

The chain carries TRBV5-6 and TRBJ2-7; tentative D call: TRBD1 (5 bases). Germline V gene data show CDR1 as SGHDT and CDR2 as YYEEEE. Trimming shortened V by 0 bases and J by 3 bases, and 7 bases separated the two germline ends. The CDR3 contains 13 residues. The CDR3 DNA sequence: TGTGCCAGCAGCTTGGAAGGGGACTACGAGCAGTACTTC. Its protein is CASSLEGDYEQYF.

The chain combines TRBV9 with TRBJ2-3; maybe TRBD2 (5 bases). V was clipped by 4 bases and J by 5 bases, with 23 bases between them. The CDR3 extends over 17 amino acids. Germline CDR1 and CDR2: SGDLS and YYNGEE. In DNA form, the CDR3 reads TGTGCCAGCAGCCTTAACTCCGAGCGGCGGGCCGGAGATACGCAGTATTTT. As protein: CASSLNSERRAGDTQYF.

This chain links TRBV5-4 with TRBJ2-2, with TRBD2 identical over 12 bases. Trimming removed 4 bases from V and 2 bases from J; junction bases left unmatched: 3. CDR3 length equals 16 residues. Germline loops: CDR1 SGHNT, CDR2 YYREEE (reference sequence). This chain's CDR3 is CASSPTSGRNTGELFF. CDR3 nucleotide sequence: TGTGCCAGCAGCCCGACTAGCGGGAGAAACACCGGGGAGCTGTTTTTT.

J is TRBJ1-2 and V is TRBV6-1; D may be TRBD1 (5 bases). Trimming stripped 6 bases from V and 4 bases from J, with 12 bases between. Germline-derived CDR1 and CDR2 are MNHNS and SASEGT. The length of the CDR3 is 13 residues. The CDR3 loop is CASRVTVFYGYTF. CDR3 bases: TGTGCCAGCAGAGTGACAGTTTTCTATGGCTACACCTTC.

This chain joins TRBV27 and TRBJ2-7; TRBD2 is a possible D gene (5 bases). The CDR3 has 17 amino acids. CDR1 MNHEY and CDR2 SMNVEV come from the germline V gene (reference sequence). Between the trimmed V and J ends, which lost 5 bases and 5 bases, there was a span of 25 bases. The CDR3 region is CASSVLWRAGESDEQYF. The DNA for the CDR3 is TGTGCCAGCAGTGTATTGTGGCGGGCCGGCGAAAGCGACGAGCAGTACTTC.

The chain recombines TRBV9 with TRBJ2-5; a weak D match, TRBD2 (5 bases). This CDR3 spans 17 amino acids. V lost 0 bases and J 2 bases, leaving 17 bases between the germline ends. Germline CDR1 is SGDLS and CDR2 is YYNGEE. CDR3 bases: TGTGCCAGCAGCGTAGGGGCGATGTGGACTGCACAAGAGACCCAGTACTTC. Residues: CASSVGAMWTAQETQYF. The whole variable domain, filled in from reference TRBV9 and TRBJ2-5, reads DSGVTQTPKHLITATGQRVTLRCSPRSGDLSVYWYQQSLDQGLQFLIQYYNGEERAKGNILERFSAQQFPDLHSELNLSSLELGDSALYFCASSVGAMWTAQETQYFGPGTRLLVL.

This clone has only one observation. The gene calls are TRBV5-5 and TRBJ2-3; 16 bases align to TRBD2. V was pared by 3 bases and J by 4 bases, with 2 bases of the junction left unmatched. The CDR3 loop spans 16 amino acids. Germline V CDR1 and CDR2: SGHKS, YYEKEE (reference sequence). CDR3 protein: CASSSGLAGGPDTQYF. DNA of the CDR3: TGTGCCAGCAGCTCGGGACTAGCGGGAGGGCCAGATACGCAGTATTTT.

For the CDR3, the DNA is TGTGCCAGCAGTACCGGACAGCCACTAATTTCTGAAGCTTTCTTT. Residues: CASSTGQPLISEAFF. V gene TRBV7-8 combines with J gene TRBJ1-1; D perhaps matches TRBD1 (6 bases). CDR3 length: 15 amino acids. Per the germline V gene, CDR1 is SGHVS and CDR2 is FQNEAQ. The germline V and J ends were trimmed by 6 bases and 6 bases, with 20 bases remaining between them.

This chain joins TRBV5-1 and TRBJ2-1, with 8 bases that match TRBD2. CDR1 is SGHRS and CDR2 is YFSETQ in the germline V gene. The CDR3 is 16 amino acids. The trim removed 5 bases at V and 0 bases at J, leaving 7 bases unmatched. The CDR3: CASSPVAGSSYNEQFF. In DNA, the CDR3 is TGCGCCAGCAGTCCTGTAGCGGGGAGCTCCTACAATGAGCAGTTCTTC.

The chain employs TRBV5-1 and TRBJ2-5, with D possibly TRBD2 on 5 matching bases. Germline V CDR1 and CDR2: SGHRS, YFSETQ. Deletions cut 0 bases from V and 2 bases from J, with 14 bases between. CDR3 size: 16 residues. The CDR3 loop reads CASSLEGAGGQETQYF. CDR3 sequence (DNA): TGCGCCAGCAGCTTGGAAGGTGCGGGTGGGCAAGAGACCCAGTACTTC.

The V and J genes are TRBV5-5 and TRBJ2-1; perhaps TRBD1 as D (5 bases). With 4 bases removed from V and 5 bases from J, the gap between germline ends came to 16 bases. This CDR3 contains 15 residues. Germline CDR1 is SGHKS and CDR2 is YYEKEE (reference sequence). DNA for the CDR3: TGTGCCAGCAGCCCTTCCCAGGGCCGTAACAATGAGCAGTTCTTC. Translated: CASSPSQGRNNEQFF.

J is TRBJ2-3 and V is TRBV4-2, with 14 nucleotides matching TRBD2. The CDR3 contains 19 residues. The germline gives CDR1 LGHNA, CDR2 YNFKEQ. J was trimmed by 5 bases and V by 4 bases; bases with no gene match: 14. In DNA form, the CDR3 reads TGTGCCAGCAGCCCTCGACTAGCGGGGGGGCCGAATAAGGAAGATACGCAGTATTTT. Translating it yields CASSPRLAGGPNKEDTQYF.

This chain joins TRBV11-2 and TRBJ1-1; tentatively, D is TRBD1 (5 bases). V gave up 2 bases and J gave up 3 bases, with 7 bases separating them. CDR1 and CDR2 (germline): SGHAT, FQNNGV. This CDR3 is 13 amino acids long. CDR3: CASSLQGYTEAFF. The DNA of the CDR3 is TGTGCCAGCAGCTTACAGGGCTACACTGAAGCTTTCTTT. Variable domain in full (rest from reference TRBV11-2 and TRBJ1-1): EAGVAQSPRYKIIEKRQSVAFWCNPISGHATLYWYQQILGQGPKLLIQFQNNGVVDDSQLPKDRFSAERLKGVDSTLKIQPAKLEDSAVYLCASSLQGYTEAFFGQGTRLTVV.

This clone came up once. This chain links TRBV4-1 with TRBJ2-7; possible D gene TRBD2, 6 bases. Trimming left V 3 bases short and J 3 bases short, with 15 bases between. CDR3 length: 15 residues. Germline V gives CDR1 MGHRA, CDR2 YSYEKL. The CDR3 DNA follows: TGCGCCAGCAGCCACGAACCTAGCGCTAGCTACGAGCAGTACTTC. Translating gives CASSHEPSASYEQYF.

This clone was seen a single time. The CDR3 coding sequence is TGCGCCAGCAGTCGCCCGAGCGGGGACAGGGACAATGAGCAGTTCTTC. It yields the protein CASSRPSGDRDNEQFF. The V call is TRBV23-1, the J call TRBJ2-1; 9 bases agree with TRBD1. TRBV23-1 is sorted into the ORF group, with uncertain function. The CDR3 covers 16 residues. Trimming took 4 bases from V and 5 from J; bases not matched to a gene: 9.

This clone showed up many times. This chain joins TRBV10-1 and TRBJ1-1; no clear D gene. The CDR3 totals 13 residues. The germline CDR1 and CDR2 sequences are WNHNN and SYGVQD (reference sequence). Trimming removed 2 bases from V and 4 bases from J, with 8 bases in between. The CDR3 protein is CASSERGGTEAFF. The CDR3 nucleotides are TGCGCCAGCAGTGAGAGAGGTGGCACTGAAGCTTTCTTT.

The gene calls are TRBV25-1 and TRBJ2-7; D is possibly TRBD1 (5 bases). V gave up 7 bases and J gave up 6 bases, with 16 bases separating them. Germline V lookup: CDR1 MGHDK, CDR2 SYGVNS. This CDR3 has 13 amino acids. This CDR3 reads CASIERPGSEQYF. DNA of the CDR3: TGTGCCAGCATCGAACGACCAGGGTCCGAGCAGTACTTC.

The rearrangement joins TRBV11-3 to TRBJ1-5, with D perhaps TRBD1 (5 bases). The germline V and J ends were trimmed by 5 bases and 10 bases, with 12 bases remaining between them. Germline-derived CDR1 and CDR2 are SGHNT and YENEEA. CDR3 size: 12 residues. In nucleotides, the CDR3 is TGTGCCAGCAGCCCGGGGGGGAAACCCCAGCATTTT. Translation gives CASSPGGKPQHF. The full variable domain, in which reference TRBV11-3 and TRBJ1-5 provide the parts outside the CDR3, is EAGVVQSPRYKIIEKKQPVAFWCNPISGHNTLYWYLQNLGQGPELLIRYENEEAVDDSQLPKDRFSAERLKGVDSTLKIQPAELGDSAVYLCASSPGGKPQHFGDGTRLSIL.